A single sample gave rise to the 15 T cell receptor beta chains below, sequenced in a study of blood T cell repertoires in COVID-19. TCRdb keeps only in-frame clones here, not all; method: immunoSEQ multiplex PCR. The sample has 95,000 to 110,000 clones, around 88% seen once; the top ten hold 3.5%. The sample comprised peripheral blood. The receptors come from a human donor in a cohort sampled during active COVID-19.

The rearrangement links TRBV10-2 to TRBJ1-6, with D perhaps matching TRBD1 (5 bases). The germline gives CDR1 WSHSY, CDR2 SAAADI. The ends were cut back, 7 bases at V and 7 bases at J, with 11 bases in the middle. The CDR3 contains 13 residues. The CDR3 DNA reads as TGCGCCAGCATCGGGGGAAGGAATTCACCCCTCCACTTT. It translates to CASIGGRNSPLHF.

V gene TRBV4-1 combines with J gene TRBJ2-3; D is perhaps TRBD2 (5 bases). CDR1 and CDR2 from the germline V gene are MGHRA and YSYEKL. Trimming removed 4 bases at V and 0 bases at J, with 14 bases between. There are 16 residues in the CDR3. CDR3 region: CASSLVLGHSTDTQYF. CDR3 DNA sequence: TGCGCCAGCAGCCTAGTACTAGGCCATAGCACAGATACGCAGTATTTT.

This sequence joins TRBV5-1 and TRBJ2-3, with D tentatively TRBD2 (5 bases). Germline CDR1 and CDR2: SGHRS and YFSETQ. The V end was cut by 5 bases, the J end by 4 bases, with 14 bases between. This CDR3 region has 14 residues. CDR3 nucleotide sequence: TGCGCCAGCAGTAGCGACTCCAGGCCAGATACGCAGTATTTT. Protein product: CASSSDSRPDTQYF.

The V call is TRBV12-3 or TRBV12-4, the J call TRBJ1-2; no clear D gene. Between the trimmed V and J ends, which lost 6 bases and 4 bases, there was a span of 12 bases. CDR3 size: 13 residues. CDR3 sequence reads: CASSPDGLYGYTF. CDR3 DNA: TGTGCCAGCAGCCCCGACGGACTCTATGGCTACACCTTC.

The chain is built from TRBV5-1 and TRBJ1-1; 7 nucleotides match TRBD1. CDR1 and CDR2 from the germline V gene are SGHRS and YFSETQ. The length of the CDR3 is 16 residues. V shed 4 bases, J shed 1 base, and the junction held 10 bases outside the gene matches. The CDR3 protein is CASSRMGQTTNTEAFF. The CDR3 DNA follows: TGCGCCAGCAGCCGAATGGGACAGACGACGAACACTGAAGCTTTCTTT.

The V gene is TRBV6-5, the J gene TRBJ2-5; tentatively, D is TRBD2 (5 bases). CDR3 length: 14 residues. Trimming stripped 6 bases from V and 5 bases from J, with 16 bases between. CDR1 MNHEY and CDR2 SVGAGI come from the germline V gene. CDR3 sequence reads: CASRPTRERETQYF. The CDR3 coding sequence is TGTGCCAGCAGACCTACGAGGGAGCGGGAGACCCAGTACTTC.

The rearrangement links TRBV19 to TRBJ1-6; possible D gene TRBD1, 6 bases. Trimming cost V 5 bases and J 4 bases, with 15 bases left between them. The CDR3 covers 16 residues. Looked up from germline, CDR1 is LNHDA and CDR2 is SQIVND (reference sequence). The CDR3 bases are TGTGCCAGTAGTCTAAAAGGGACACCTTATAATTCACCCCTCCACTTT. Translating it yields CASSLKGTPYNSPLHF.

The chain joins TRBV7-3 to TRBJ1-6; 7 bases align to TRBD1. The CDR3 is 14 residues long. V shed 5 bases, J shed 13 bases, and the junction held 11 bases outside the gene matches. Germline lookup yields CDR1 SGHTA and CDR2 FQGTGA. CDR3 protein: CASSLRDRLAPLHF. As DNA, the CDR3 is TGTGCCAGCAGCCTACGGGACAGATTAGCCCCCCTCCACTTT.

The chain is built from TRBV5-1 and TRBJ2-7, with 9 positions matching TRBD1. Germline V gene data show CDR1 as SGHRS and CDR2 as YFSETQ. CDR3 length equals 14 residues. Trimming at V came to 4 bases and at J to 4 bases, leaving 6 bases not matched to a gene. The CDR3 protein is CASSTTDRGYEQYF. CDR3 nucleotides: TGCGCCAGCAGCACAACAGACAGGGGGTACGAGCAGTACTTC.

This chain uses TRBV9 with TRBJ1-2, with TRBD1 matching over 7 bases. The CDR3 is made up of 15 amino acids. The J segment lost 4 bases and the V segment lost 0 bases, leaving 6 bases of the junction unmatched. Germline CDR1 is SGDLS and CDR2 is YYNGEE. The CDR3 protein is CASSVDHRGVYGYTF. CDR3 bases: TGTGCCAGCAGCGTAGACCACAGGGGAGTCTATGGCTACACCTTC. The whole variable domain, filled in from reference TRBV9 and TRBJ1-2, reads DSGVTQTPKHLITATGQRVTLRCSPRSGDLSVYWYQQSLDQGLQFLIQYYNGEERAKGNILERFSAQQFPDLHSELNLSSLELGDSALYFCASSVDHRGVYGYTFGSGTRLTVV.

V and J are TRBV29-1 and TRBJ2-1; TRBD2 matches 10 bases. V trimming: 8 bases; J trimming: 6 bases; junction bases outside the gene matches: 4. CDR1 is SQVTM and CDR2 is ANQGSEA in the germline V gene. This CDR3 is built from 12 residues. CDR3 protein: CSTWTSGNEQFF. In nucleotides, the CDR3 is TGCAGCACGTGGACTAGCGGCAATGAGCAGTTCTTC.

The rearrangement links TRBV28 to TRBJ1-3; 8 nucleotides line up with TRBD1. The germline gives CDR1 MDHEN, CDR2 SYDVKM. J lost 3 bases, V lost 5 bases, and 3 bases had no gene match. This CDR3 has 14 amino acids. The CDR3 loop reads CASSRQGYGNTIYF. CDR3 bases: TGTGCCAGCAGTCGACAGGGGTATGGAAACACCATATATTTT.

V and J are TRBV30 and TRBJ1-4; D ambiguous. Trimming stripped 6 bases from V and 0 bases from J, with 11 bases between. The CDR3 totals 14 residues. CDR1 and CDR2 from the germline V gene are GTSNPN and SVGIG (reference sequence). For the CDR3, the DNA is TGTGCCTGCAGTCGACAATCAACTAATGAAAAACTGTTTTTT. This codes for CACSRQSTNEKLFF.

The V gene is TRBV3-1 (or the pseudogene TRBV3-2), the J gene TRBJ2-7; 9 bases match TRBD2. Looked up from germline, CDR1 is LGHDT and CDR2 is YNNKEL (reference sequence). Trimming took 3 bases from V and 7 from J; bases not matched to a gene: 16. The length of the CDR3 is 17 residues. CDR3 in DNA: TGTGCCAGCAGCCAGCTAACCACGGAGCGGGAGGAGGGGGAGCAGTACTTC. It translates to CASSQLTTEREEGEQYF.

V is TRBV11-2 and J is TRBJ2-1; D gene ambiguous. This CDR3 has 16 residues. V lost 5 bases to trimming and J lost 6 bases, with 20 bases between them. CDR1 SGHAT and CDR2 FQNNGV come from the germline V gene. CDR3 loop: CASSPNQARRSNEQFF. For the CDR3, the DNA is TGTGCCAGCAGCCCCAATCAGGCCCGCCGGTCCAATGAGCAGTTCTTC. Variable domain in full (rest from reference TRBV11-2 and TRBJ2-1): EAGVAQSPRYKIIEKRQSVAFWCNPISGHATLYWYQQILGQGPKLLIQFQNNGVVDDSQLPKDRFSAERLKGVDSTLKIQPAKLEDSAVYLCASSPNQARRSNEQFFGPGTRLTVL.